The sample holds a few counts of the clone carrying this T cell receptor beta chain. Its target is not known. TCRdb itself ran the 5' RACE reads through MiXCR, one entry per CDR3 protein. Of 95,000 to 150,000 distinct CDR3 sequences listed, roughly 3.2% are singletons. CDR1 and CDR2 from the germline V gene are LGHNT and FRNRAP. CDR3 length: 18 amino acids. Trimming removed 3 bases from V and 0 bases from J; junction bases left unmatched: 9. The data derive from a study of neurological immune-mediated disorders. Findings and caveats of the study: No expanded-clone CDR3 amino acid sequence recurred across subjects, suggesting private TCR-beta repertoires. The most TCR clonal expansion was seen in HTLV-1-associated myelopathy, whereas the least was seen in multiple sclerosis, below the level in healthy controls.

Sequencing was performed on PBMCs. The source of this sequence is a woman between 25 and 40 years old with multiple sclerosis. The chain recombines TRBV12-5 with TRBJ2-5, with 11 nucleotides matching TRBD2. CDR3 DNA sequence: TGTGCTAGTGGTTTTGGGACTAGCGGACTAGGGTACCAAGAGACCCAGTACTTC. Residues: CASGFGTSGLGYQETQYF.